This T cell receptor beta chain emerged from a study of control samples from healthy donors and cancer patients. Only in-frame clones appear in the TCRdb table, and some are missing; sequencing was by immunoSEQ multiplex PCR. Of 100,000 to 150,000 clones in the sample, roughly 84% were seen once. Trimming at V came to 3 bases and at J to 6 bases, leaving 8 bases not matched to a gene. The germline gives CDR1 DFQATT, CDR2 SNEGSKA (reference sequence). The CDR3 covers 14 residues. V usage is TRBV20-1 and J usage is TRBJ2-7, with 10 bases that match TRBD2. The receptor's source is a man aged 50 to 60 in good health. Sample: blood. The CDR3 is CSASFTSGVTEQYF. As DNA, the CDR3 is TGCAGTGCTAGTTTCACTAGCGGGGTTACCGAGCAGTACTTC.